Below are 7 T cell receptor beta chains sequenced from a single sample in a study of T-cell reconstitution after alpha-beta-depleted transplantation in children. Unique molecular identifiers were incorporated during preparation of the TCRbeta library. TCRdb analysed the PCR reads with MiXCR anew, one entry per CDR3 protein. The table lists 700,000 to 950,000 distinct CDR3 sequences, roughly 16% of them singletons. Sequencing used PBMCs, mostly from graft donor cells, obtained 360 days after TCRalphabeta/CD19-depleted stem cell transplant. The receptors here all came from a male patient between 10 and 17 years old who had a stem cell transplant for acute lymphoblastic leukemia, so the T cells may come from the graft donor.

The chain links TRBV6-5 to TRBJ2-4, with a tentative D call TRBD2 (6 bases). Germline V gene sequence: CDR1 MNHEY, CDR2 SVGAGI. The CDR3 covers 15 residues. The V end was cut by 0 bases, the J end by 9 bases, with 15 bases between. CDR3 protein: CASSYSTRGKAIQYF. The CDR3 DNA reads TGTGCCAGCAGTTACTCGACTAGAGGGAAGGCCATTCAGTACTTC.

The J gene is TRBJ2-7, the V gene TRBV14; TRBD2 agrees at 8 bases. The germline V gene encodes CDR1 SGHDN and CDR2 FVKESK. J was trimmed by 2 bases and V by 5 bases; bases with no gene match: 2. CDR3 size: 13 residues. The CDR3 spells CASSALAAYEQYF. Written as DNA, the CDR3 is TGTGCCAGCAGCGCACTAGCGGCCTACGAGCAGTACTTC. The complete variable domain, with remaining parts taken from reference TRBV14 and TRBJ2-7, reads EAGVTQFPSHSVIEKGQTVTLRCDPISGHDNLYWYRRVMGKEIKFLLHFVKESKQDESGMPNNRFLAERTGGTYSTLKVQPAELEDSGVYFCASSALAAYEQYFGPGTRLTVT.

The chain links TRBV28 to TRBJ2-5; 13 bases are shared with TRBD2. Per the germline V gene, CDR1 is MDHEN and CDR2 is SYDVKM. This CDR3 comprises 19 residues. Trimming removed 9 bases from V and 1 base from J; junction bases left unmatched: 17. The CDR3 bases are TGTGCCAGGGCGGTCCCGGGACTAGCGGGGAAGGGGGGCCAAGAGACCCAGTACTTC. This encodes CARAVPGLAGKGGQETQYF.

As DNA, the CDR3 is TGTGCCAGCAGTGAGTGGGGGTCCGGTCTATACAATGAGCAGTTCTTC. As protein: CASSEWGSGLYNEQFF. The V gene is TRBV25-1, the J gene TRBJ2-1; D is perhaps TRBD1 or TRBD2 (5 bases each). Per germline, CDR1 MGHDK and CDR2 SYGVNS. V lost 3 bases, J lost 4 bases, and 16 bases lay in between. The CDR3 length is 16 residues.

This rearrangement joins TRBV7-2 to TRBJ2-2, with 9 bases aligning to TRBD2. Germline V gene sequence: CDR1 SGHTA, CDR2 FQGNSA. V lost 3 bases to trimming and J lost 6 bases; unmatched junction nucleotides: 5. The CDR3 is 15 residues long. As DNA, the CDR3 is TGTGCCAGCAGCTTCTCCAGCGGGAGGCCCGGGGAGCTGTTTTTT. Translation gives CASSFSSGRPGELFF.

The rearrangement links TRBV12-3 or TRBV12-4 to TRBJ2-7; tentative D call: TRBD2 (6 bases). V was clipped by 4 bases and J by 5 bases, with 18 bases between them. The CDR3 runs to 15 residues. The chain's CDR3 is CASSSSGGGRNEQYF. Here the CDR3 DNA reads TGTGCCAGCAGTTCATCGGGTGGGGGGAGAAACGAGCAGTACTTC.

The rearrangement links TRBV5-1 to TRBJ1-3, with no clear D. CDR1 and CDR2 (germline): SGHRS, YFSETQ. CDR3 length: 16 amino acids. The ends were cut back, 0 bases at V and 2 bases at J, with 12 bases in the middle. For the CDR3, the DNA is TGCGCCAGCAGCTTGGGGGAAAGCGGGACTGGAAACACCATATATTTT. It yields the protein CASSLGESGTGNTIYF.